This T cell receptor (beta chain) was recovered during a study of blood T cell repertoires in COVID-19. Turning to the study itself: Acute-phase and convalescent COVID-19 samples originated in the United States, Italy and Spain.

The count of this clone is one. The CDR3 contains 15 residues. V dropped 6 bases and J dropped 0 bases, with 14 bases sitting between them. Per the germline V gene, CDR1 is MNHEY and CDR2 is SVGAGI. Recruits, aged about 18 to 89 years, lived in 24 US areas. For recovered donors of Cohort 3, there were two negative PCRs, clearance, or symptom resolution. TCRdb keeps only in-frame clones here, not all; method: immunoSEQ multiplex PCR. The sample has 370,000 or so clones, 87% seen once. The sample consisted of PBMCs or T cells enriched from blood (not recorded which). This TCR came from a man aged 25-40 years who had recovered from COVID-19. J is TRBJ1-2 and V is TRBV6-5; D is perhaps TRBD1 (5 bases). DNA of the CDR3: TGTGCCAGCAGACCGACAGAGTTAGCTAACTATGGCTACACCTTC. It is translated as CASRPTELANYGYTF.